The 22 T cell receptor beta chains in this list originate from one sample, sequenced in a study of T-cell reconstitution after alpha-beta-depleted transplantation in children. A library of TCRbeta sequences, prepared with unique molecular identifiers, was generated. Using its own MiXCR run on the PCR reads, TCRdb lists one record per CDR3 protein. Seen here are about 600,000 distinct CDR3 sequences, 23% observed once, and the top ten hold roughly an eighth. Source: PBMCs, mostly from graft donor cells, taken 360 days after TCRalphabeta/CD19-depleted stem cell transplant. The receptors stem from a boy younger than two who had a stem cell transplant for acute myeloid leukemia, so the T cells may come from the graft donor.

The chain is built from TRBV4-1 and TRBJ2-1; D is tentatively TRBD1 or TRBD2 (5 bases each). V was trimmed by 5 bases and J by 0 bases, leaving 17 bases between them. There are 17 residues in the CDR3. CDR1 and CDR2 (germline): MGHRA, YSYEKL. CDR3 coding DNA: TGCGCCAGCAGCTATTGGGGTCCAGGGAGCTCCTACAATGAGCAGTTCTTC. It is translated as CASSYWGPGSSYNEQFF.

This clonotype was detected only once. V and J are TRBV11-2 and TRBJ1-2; perhaps TRBD1 as D (6 bases). With 1 base removed from V and 6 bases from J, the gap between germline ends came to 15 bases. The CDR3 is 15 amino acids. Per germline, CDR1 SGHAT and CDR2 FQNNGV. CDR3 in amino acids: CASSLAPQGSNGYTF. The CDR3 region has the DNA TGTGCCAGCAGCTTAGCGCCCCAGGGGTCAAATGGCTACACCTTC.

This clonotype has at least ten counts. This sequence joins TRBV20-1 and TRBJ2-4, with 7 bases fitting TRBD2. Germline trimming cut 6 bases from V and 0 bases from J; bases unmatched to any gene: 11. This CDR3 spans 16 amino acids. Germline CDR1 DFQATT, CDR2 SNEGSKA (reference sequence). CDR3 sequence (DNA): TGCAGTGCCAATGGGGGGGGGATGCTAGCCAAAAACATTCAGTACTTC. This translates into CSANGGGMLAKNIQYF.

This chain links TRBV20-1 with TRBJ2-7; D may correspond to TRBD1 or TRBD2 (5 bases each). CDR1 and CDR2 from the germline V gene are DFQATT and SNEGSKA (reference sequence). The CDR3 extends over 14 amino acids. Trimming removed 6 bases at V and 2 bases at J, with 17 bases between. The CDR3 nucleotides read TGCAGTGCCCTCCCCGGGACGGTCACCTACGAGCAGTACTTC. Its protein is CSALPGTVTYEQYF.

The chain combines TRBV10-3 with TRBJ2-7; 8 nucleotides match TRBD1. The CDR3 is made up of 16 amino acids. Germline loops: CDR1 ENHRY, CDR2 SYGVKD. The V segment lost 0 bases and the J segment 2 bases; nucleotides outside the gene matches: 6. The CDR3, as DNA: TGTGCCATCAGTGAGTCGCGTCTGGACAGGGCCTACGAGCAGTACGTC. Residues: CAISESRLDRAYEQYV.

This clonotype was recorded a few times. The genes are TRBV12-3 or TRBV12-4 and TRBJ2-1; 11 bases line up with TRBD1. V was pared by 6 bases and J by 4 bases, with 5 bases of the junction left unmatched. The CDR3 spans 15 residues. The CDR3 loop is CASRGDRGDYNEQFF. The CDR3 nucleotides read TGTGCCAGCAGGGGGGACAGGGGGGATTACAATGAGCAGTTCTTC.

This clonotype was seen only a few times. The CDR3 loop reads CSARAGTGSLRGNEQFF. The CDR3 region has the DNA TGCAGTGCCCGAGCCGGGACAGGGAGTCTTAGGGGCAATGAGCAGTTCTTC. The chain has TRBV20-1 and TRBJ2-1; 9 bases are shared with TRBD1. Unmatched junction bases numbered 18, after V lost 6 bases and J lost 6 bases. The CDR3 covers 17 residues. CDR1 is DFQATT and CDR2 is SNEGSKA in the germline V gene (reference sequence).

The chain employs TRBV2 and TRBJ2-7; D uncertain. CDR3 length: 13 amino acids. Germline lookup yields CDR1 SNHLY and CDR2 FYNNEI. The ends were cut back, 8 bases at V and 4 bases at J, with 15 bases in the middle. The CDR3 nucleotides read TGTGCCAGCGTAATAGAACCGCTTTACGAGCAGTACTTC. It specifies CASVIEPLYEQYF.

This clonotype has ten or more counts. The rearrangement joins TRBV28 to TRBJ2-3; 8 nucleotides align to TRBD1. After removal of 5 bases from V and 6 bases from J, the junction contained 7 bases not matched to a gene. The CDR3 spans 14 residues. CDR1 and CDR2 (germline): MDHEN, SYDVKM. The CDR3 nucleotides read TGTGCCAGCAGTAGACAGGGGTCCCCTGATACGCAGTATTTT. This translates into CASSRQGSPDTQYF.

This clonotype was seen at least ten times. This chain links TRBV7-8 with TRBJ1-1, with D possibly TRBD1 on 6 matching bases. Trimming cost V 1 base and J 0 bases, with 12 bases left between them. The CDR3 has 16 amino acids. Germline assignment: CDR1 SGHVS and CDR2 FQNEAQ. As DNA, the CDR3 is TGTGCCAGCAGCTTAGTCCCCGACAGGATGAACACTGAAGCTTTCTTT. Translation: CASSLVPDRMNTEAFF.

The chain uses TRBV5-1 and TRBJ1-5; 10 bases map to TRBD1. The germline gives CDR1 SGHRS, CDR2 YFSETQ. Trimming removed 3 bases from V and 7 bases from J; junction bases left unmatched: 7. CDR3 size: 15 residues. CDR3 protein: CASSSGTGDGQPQHF. CDR3 DNA sequence: TGCGCCAGCAGCTCCGGGACAGGGGATGGGCAGCCCCAGCATTTT.

This clonotype was found many times. CDR3 residues: CASSPSGLGSSGANVLTF. In nucleotides, the CDR3 is TGTGCCAGCTCACCGTCAGGGTTGGGAAGCTCTGGGGCCAACGTCCTGACTTTC. The chain joins TRBV18 to TRBJ2-6, with TRBD1 as a possible D gene (5 bases). Germline values: CDR1 KGHSH, CDR2 LQKENI. Trimming shortened V by 3 bases and J by 0 bases, and 15 bases separated the two germline ends. There are 18 residues in the CDR3.

V gene TRBV6-5 combines with J gene TRBJ1-1; D perhaps matches TRBD1 (6 bases). Trimming removed 2 bases at V and 0 bases at J, with 10 bases between. Germline V CDR1 and CDR2: MNHEY, SVGAGI. This CDR3 has 15 amino acids. The CDR3 region has the DNA TGTGCCAGCAGTTACGTCGGACAGCTGAACACTGAAGCTTTCTTT. Residues: CASSYVGQLNTEAFF.

Ten or more counts support this clonotype. The J gene is TRBJ2-7, the V gene TRBV4-3; D is perhaps TRBD1 or TRBD2 (5 bases each). Trimming took 3 bases from V and 0 from J, leaving 12 bases between them. Germline-derived CDR1 and CDR2 are LGHNA and YSLEER. The CDR3 length is 15 residues. CDR3 nucleotide sequence: TGCGCCAGCAGCCAGGGTCCTGGGACCTCCTACGAGCAGTACTTC. Amino acids: CASSQGPGTSYEQYF.

This clonotype showed up just once. The chain recombines TRBV28 with TRBJ2-7; the D gene is possibly TRBD1 (5 bases). This CDR3 comprises 14 residues. Per the germline V gene, CDR1 is MDHEN and CDR2 is SYDVKM. V was shortened by 4 bases and J by 5 bases, with 15 bases between the two germline ends. Written as DNA, the CDR3 is TGTGCCAGCAGTTACGGACATAGGCGCGACGAGCAGTACGTC. Translated: CASSYGHRRDEQYV.

This clonotype was detected only a few times. This chain uses TRBV5-6 with TRBJ2-5; D perhaps matches TRBD1 (7 bases). In germline, CDR1 is SGHDT, CDR2 YYEEEE. The CDR3 is 15 amino acids. Trimming left V 1 base short and J 4 bases short, with 14 bases between. CDR3 DNA: TGTGCCAGCAGCTTGAAGACAGGGCGGGGAGAGACCCAGTACTTC. Translated, it gives CASSLKTGRGETQYF.

The chain is built from TRBV28 and TRBJ1-6; unclear D gene. Trimming left V 6 bases short and J 7 bases short, with 7 bases between. The CDR3 loop spans 12 amino acids. CDR1 and CDR2 (germline): MDHEN, SYDVKM. This CDR3 is CASRETNSPLHF. The CDR3 DNA sequence: TGTGCCAGCAGGGAAACGAATTCACCCCTCCACTTT.

CDR3 region: CSALGRRYNEQFF. CDR3 bases: TGCAGTGCACTAGGGAGGAGGTACAATGAGCAGTTCTTC. This chain links TRBV20-1 with TRBJ2-1; tentative D call: TRBD2 (6 bases). Germline V gene lookup returns CDR1 DFQATT and CDR2 SNEGSKA (reference sequence). The V and J ends lost 6 bases and 4 bases respectively, with 13 bases between them. The CDR3 has 13 residues.

The table lists this clonotype with many counts. The V call is TRBV25-1, the J call TRBJ2-1; D gene unclear. Trimming took 0 bases from V and 8 from J, leaving 8 bases between them. The V gene's germline CDR1 is MGHDK and CDR2 SYGVNS. The CDR3 is made up of 13 amino acids. The CDR3 DNA reads as TGTGCCAGCAGTGAATATAAAGGGTATGAGCAGTTCTTC. It specifies CASSEYKGYEQFF.

The chain uses TRBV12-3 or TRBV12-4 and TRBJ1-2, with TRBD1 as a possible D gene (5 bases). This CDR3 is 14 amino acids long. The germline V and J ends were trimmed by 5 bases and 0 bases, with 10 bases remaining between them. The CDR3 here is CASSEGRTNYGYTF. CDR3 DNA: TGTGCCAGCAGTGAGGGACGGACTAACTATGGCTACACCTTC.

The J gene is TRBJ2-5, the V gene TRBV4-1, with TRBD2 matching 7 bases. The CDR3 runs 16 residues. The germline gives CDR1 MGHRA, CDR2 YSYEKL. V gave up 0 bases and J gave up 1 base; unmatched junction bases: 5. CDR3 DNA sequence: TGCGCCAGCAGCCAAGAAGCTAGCGGACCCCAAGAGACCCAGTACTTC. Protein: CASSQEASGPQETQYF.

In its sample, this clonotype was seen many times. The chain is built from TRBV20-1 and TRBJ2-7, with 8 bases that match TRBD1. Per the germline V gene, CDR1 is DFQATT and CDR2 is SNEGSKA (reference sequence). The ends lost 6 bases at V and 0 bases at J; junction bases unmatched: 7. The CDR3 spans 14 residues. In DNA, the CDR3 is TGCAGTGCCCAGGACAGGGTCGGCTCCTACGAGCAGTACGTC. Encoded protein: CSAQDRVGSYEQYV.